This T cell receptor beta chain is from a study of blood T cell repertoires in COVID-19. Germline lookup yields CDR1 SGHNT and CDR2 YENEEA. The CDR3 is 24 amino acids. V dropped 0 bases and J dropped 1 base, with 36 bases sitting between them. In the source study's methods: Amplification of reference gene primers was used by the study to estimate nucleated cell counts. Sequencing was performed with immunoSEQ multiplex PCR; in TCRdb, only in-frame clones are kept and a portion is missing. V and J calls and clone size are copied from that table; D and trimming were computed from the DNA. The repertoire consists of around 140,000 clones, with 70% to 90% occurring once and the leading ten covering 2% to 3%.

The V and J genes are TRBV11-3 and TRBJ1-2; possible D gene TRBD1, 6 bases. This receptor was taken from a human donor with acute or convalescent COVID-19. The donor label of this sample is uncertain. Source material: peripheral blood. CDR3 DNA sequence: TGTGCCAGCAGCTTAGATACGATTACCCGCGACAACCCACGTAAGGGGGGGCTTAACTATGGCTACACCTTC. It translates to CASSLDTITRDNPRKGGLNYGYTF.